This T cell receptor (beta chain) is from a study of blood T cell repertoires in COVID-19. Study-wide context: Italy, Spain and the United States were the sources of the convalescent and acute COVID-19 samples. The cDNA or gDNA used as material had been derived from T cells, B-cell-depleted T cells, or PBMCs.

CDR1 is SEHNR and CDR2 is FQNEAQ in the germline V gene (reference sequence). V lost 8 bases to trimming and J lost 0 bases; unmatched junction nucleotides: 4. The CDR3 consists of 14 residues. In the original workflow: Scientists estimated how many nucleated cells there were by amplifying reference gene primers. TCRdb's copy holds only in-frame clones and misses some; the assay was immunoSEQ multiplex PCR. The V and J calls and clone size are taken from that table; D and trimming were inferred from the DNA. This sample has over 120,000 clones; 76% occur once, and the top ten carry around 4.2%. Sequencing used peripheral blood. The chain is built from TRBV7-9 and TRBJ1-3, with 7 positions matching TRBD1. The receptor's source is a woman aged 80 or over with active or convalescent COVID-19. The CDR3 DNA reads TGTGCCAGCTACGACAGGGACTCTGGAAACACCATATATTTT. Translated, it gives CASYDRDSGNTIYF.